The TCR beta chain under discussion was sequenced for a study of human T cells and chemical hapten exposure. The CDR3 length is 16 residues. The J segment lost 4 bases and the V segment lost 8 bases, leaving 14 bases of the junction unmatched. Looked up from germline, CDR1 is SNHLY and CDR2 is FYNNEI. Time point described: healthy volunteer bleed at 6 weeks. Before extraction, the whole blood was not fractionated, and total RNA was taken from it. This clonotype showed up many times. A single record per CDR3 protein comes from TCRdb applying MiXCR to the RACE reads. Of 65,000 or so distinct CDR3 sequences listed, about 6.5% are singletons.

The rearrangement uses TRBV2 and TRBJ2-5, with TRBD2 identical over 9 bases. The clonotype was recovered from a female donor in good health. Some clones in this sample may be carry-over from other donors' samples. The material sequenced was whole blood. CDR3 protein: CASALAGFGARETQYF. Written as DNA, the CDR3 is TGTGCCAGCGCCCTAGCGGGATTTGGGGCTAGAGAGACCCAGTACTTC.